This entry lists 23 T cell receptor beta chains sequenced from one sample in a study (dated by TCRdb to 2016 to 2017). Library method: 5' RACE. The instrument was an Illumina HiSeq 2000. The raw public reads went through TCRdb reprocessing: fastp at Q25, MiXCR clone calling, in-frame beta chains kept. Rows are unified per CDR3 protein, each entry keeping the most common DNA and genes. The sample table lists around 380 distinct CDR3 sequences, 7.5% to 10% of them with a count of one. The ten biggest clones cover under 70% of the sample. The sequenced sample consisted of effector memory T cells from blood PBMCs. The sample's cell subset or site, from its label and the paper: effector memory CD4+ T cells. The receptors were gathered from a male donor with HIV.

This clonotype was seen a few times. The V gene is TRBV5-1, the J gene TRBJ1-1, with unresolved D. CDR3 size: 15 residues. CDR1 and CDR2 from the germline V gene are SGHRS and YFSETQ. Trimming removed 4 bases at V and 3 bases at J, with 16 bases between. DNA of the CDR3: TGCGCCAGCAGCAACAATTATCCAGGTGACACTGAAGCTTTCTTT. Protein: CASSNNYPGDTEAFF.

Only a few counts were recorded for this clonotype. The chain recombines TRBV6-2 or TRBV6-3 with TRBJ1-1, with 7 bases lining up with TRBD1. Germline V gene lookup returns CDR1 MNHEY and CDR2 SVGEGT. Trimming at V came to 6 bases and at J to 5 bases, leaving 3 bases not matched to a gene. The CDR3 totals 12 residues. Here the CDR3 DNA reads TGTGCCAGCAGGGAGACAGGGACTGAAGCTTTCTTT. Translation: CASRETGTEAFF.

The rearrangement uses TRBV6-1 and TRBJ2-2; tentatively, D is TRBD2 (6 bases). In germline, CDR1 is MNHNS, CDR2 SASEGT. This CDR3 contains 14 residues. V lost 7 bases, J lost 5 bases, and 14 bases lay in between. The chain's CDR3 is CASNGPRGTGELFF. The CDR3 nucleotides read TGTGCCAGCAACGGGCCCCGGGGGACCGGGGAGCTGTTTTTT.

This clonotype has just a few counts. The genes are TRBV7-2 and TRBJ1-6; D is possibly TRBD1 (6 bases). CDR1 and CDR2 (germline): SGHTA, FQGNSA. CDR3 length: 16 amino acids. Trimming removed 3 bases at V and 5 bases at J, with 14 bases between. This CDR3 reads CASSFLGGANNSPLHF. CDR3 sequence (DNA): TGTGCCAGCAGCTTCCTGGGGGGGGCAAATAATTCACCCCTCCACTTT.

This clonotype was seen a few times. The chain combines TRBV7-3 with TRBJ2-1, with 8 bases matching TRBD1. Germline trimming cut 4 bases from V and 2 bases from J; bases unmatched to any gene: 4. CDR3 size: 15 residues. Per the germline V gene, CDR1 is SGHTA and CDR2 is FQGTGA. The CDR3 DNA sequence: TGTGCCAGCAGCTCCACGACAGGGGCCTACAATGAGCAGTTCTTC. This sequence encodes CASSSTTGAYNEQFF.

In this sample, this clonotype is large. The chain is built from TRBV30 and TRBJ1-1; no firm D call. The CDR3 contains 14 residues. The germline V and J ends were trimmed by 1 base and 0 bases, with 9 bases remaining between them. From germline, CDR1 is GTSNPN and CDR2 SVGIG (reference sequence). CDR3 in DNA: TGTGCCTGGAGTGGTAGCCTTATGAACACTGAAGCTTTCTTT. Its translation: CAWSGSLMNTEAFF.

The genes are TRBV20-1 and TRBJ1-3; D is uncertain. Germline loops: CDR1 DFQATT, CDR2 SNEGSKA (reference sequence). The CDR3 length is 12 residues. The V end was cut by 3 bases, the J end by 4 bases, with 7 bases between. Here the CDR3 reads CSASAGGNTIYF. CDR3 nucleotides: TGCAGTGCTAGTGCGGGCGGAAACACCATATATTTT.

This chain joins TRBV19 and TRBJ2-3; D is ambiguous. The CDR3 loop spans 15 amino acids. Trimming left V 2 bases short and J 2 bases short, with 11 bases between. Germline lookup yields CDR1 LNHDA and CDR2 SQIVND (reference sequence). The CDR3 reads CASSISPGLTDTQYF. CDR3 sequence (DNA): TGTGCCAGTAGTATAAGCCCAGGCCTCACAGATACGCAGTATTTT.

The chain has TRBV3-1 and TRBJ2-3; D tentatively reads TRBD1 or TRBD2 (6 bases each). The CDR3 sequence is 15 residues long. The ends were cut back, 4 bases at V and 5 bases at J, with 16 bases in the middle. The germline V gene has CDR1 LGHDT and CDR2 YNNKEL (reference sequence). CDR3: CASSLLEGGKDTQYF. The DNA for the CDR3 is TGTGCCAGCAGCCTCTTGGAGGGGGGAAAAGATACGCAGTATTTT.

The chain links TRBV11-3 to TRBJ2-3; TRBD2 matches 10 bases. The CDR3 extends over 15 amino acids. Germline CDR1 SGHNT, CDR2 YENEEA. The V segment lost 8 bases and the J segment 4 bases; nucleotides outside the gene matches: 9. The CDR3 protein is CASGRSGGAPDTQYF. DNA for the CDR3: TGTGCCAGCGGCAGAAGCGGGGGGGCCCCAGATACGCAGTATTTT. The entire variable domain, with the rest obtained from reference TRBV11-3 and TRBJ2-3, is as follows: EAGVVQSPRYKIIEKKQPVAFWCNPISGHNTLYWYLQNLGQGPELLIRYENEEAVDDSQLPKDRFSAERLKGVDSTLKIQPAELGDSAVYLCASGRSGGAPDTQYFGPGTRLTVL.

This clonotype ranks as large. CDR3 coding DNA: TGCGCCAGCAGCCAGGAAAAACTAGCGGGGCCCGGCCCAGATACGCAGTATTTT. This codes for CASSQEKLAGPGPDTQYF. This chain connects TRBV4-1 to TRBJ2-3; 10 bases are a match to TRBD2. CDR1 and CDR2 from the germline V gene are MGHRA and YSYEKL. CDR3 length equals 18 residues. The V gene end was trimmed by 3 bases and the J gene end by 4 bases; junction bases not matched to a gene: 13.

This clonotype ranks as hyperexpanded. The chain is built from TRBV6-5 and TRBJ1-2; D might be TRBD1 (6 bases). This CDR3 comprises 14 residues. Germline lookup yields CDR1 MNHEY and CDR2 SVGAGI. V was clipped by 2 bases and J by 8 bases, with 15 bases between them. CDR3 sequence: CASSYEQGNGGYTF. The CDR3 DNA reads as TGTGCCAGCAGTTACGAACAGGGAAATGGAGGCTACACCTTC.

This clonotype is labeled as large. The CDR3 loop is CATSREWNTEAFF. The CDR3 DNA follows: TGTGCCACCAGCAGAGAATGGAACACTGAAGCTTTCTTT. This sequence joins TRBV15 and TRBJ1-1; D uncertain. The CDR3 is 13 residues long. V shed 0 bases and J shed 1 base, with 3 bases lying between them. CDR1 is LNHNV, CDR2 YYDKDF, per germline (reference sequence).

This chain connects TRBV11-1 to TRBJ2-1, with D possibly matching TRBD1 (5 bases). V was trimmed by 1 base and J by 6 bases, leaving 10 bases between them. Germline V lookup: CDR1 SGHAT, CDR2 FQDESV (reference sequence). This CDR3 comprises 14 residues. DNA for the CDR3: TGTGCCAGCAGCTTAGTCACCAGGGCCAATGAGCAGTTCTTC. Translating it yields CASSLVTRANEQFF. Drawing the rest from reference TRBV11-1 and TRBJ2-1, the complete variable domain is EAEVAQSPRYKITEKSQAVAFWCDPISGHATLYWYRQILGQGPELLVQFQDESVVDDSQLPKDRFSAERLKGVDSTLKIQPAELGDSAMYLCASSLVTRANEQFFGPGTRLTVL.

By share of the sample, this clonotype is hyperexpanded. V is TRBV30 and J is TRBJ1-2, with 7 bases identical to TRBD1. Per germline, CDR1 GTSNPN and CDR2 SVGIG (reference sequence). V gave up 7 bases and J gave up 2 bases; unmatched junction bases: 4. CDR3 length: 12 amino acids. The CDR3 reads CAYSTGNYGYTF. The CDR3 nucleotides read TGTGCCTACTCGACAGGGAACTATGGCTACACCTTC.

This clonotype is judged large (0.1 to 1%). The gene calls are TRBV12-3 or TRBV12-4 and TRBJ2-7; 10 positions agree with TRBD1. The CDR3 contains 14 residues. V gave up 5 bases and J gave up 4 bases; unmatched junction bases: 5. CDR3 DNA sequence: TGTGCCAGCAGTCCGGACAGGGGGAGGTACGAGCAGTACTTC. Residues: CASSPDRGRYEQYF.

V is TRBV3-1 and J is TRBJ2-7; no reliable D call. V lost 2 bases to trimming and J lost 2 bases, with 7 bases between them. CDR3 length equals 13 residues. Germline V gives CDR1 LGHDT, CDR2 YNNKEL (reference sequence). The CDR3 reads CASSQHITYEQYF. CDR3 in DNA: TGTGCCAGCAGCCAACACATCACCTACGAGCAGTACTTC.

This clonotype came up a few times. The rearrangement uses TRBV6-4 and TRBJ2-3; 7 nucleotides align to TRBD1. This CDR3 region has 15 residues. Trimming at V came to 0 bases and at J to 4 bases, leaving 4 bases not matched to a gene. The germline V gene has CDR1 MRHNA and CDR2 SNTAGT. The CDR3 sequence is CASSDSEGASDTQYF. The CDR3 nucleotides are TGTGCCAGCAGTGACTCAGAGGGGGCCTCAGATACGCAGTATTTT.

By proportion, this clonotype is large. This chain uses TRBV5-1 with TRBJ2-7, with TRBD2 matching over 12 bases. The V and J ends lost 1 base and 6 bases, in that order; junction bases with no gene match: 8. The CDR3 is 16 residues long. Germline CDR1 is SGHRS and CDR2 is YFSETQ. The CDR3 is CASSLSAASGGAEQYF. CDR3 nucleotide sequence: TGCGCCAGCAGCTTGAGTGCCGCTAGCGGGGGGGCCGAGCAGTACTTC. Based on the CDR3 plus reference TRBV5-1 and TRBJ2-7, the full variable domain is KAGVTQTPRYLIKTRGQQVTLSCSPISGHRSVSWYQQTPGQGLQFLFEYFSETQRNKGNFPGRFSGRQFSNSRSEMNVSTLELGDSALYLCASSLSAASGGAEQYFGPGTRLTVT.

This clonotype was found a few times. V is TRBV6-1 and J is TRBJ1-5; D call uncertain. The CDR3 loop spans 15 amino acids. The germline V and J ends were trimmed by 8 bases and 3 bases, with 17 bases remaining between them. The germline CDR1 and CDR2 sequences are MNHNS and SASEGT. CDR3 amino acids: CASVRGIDPNQPQHF. As DNA, the CDR3 is TGTGCCAGCGTGAGAGGCATTGACCCCAATCAGCCCCAGCATTTT.

The chain recombines TRBV12-3 or TRBV12-4 with TRBJ1-5, with a tentative D call TRBD1 (6 bases). The CDR3 totals 15 residues. Trimming shortened V by 6 bases and J by 2 bases, and 14 bases separated the two germline ends. CDR3 coding DNA: TGTGCCAGCAGCCCGCAGGGGAGAGGCAATCAGCCCCAGCATTTT. Protein sequence: CASSPQGRGNQPQHF.

By share, this clonotype counts as large. CDR3 protein: CASSFIAQDRGYTNEKLFF. CDR3 DNA: TGTGCCAGCAGCTTTATTGCCCAGGACAGGGGGTACACTAATGAAAAACTGTTTTTT. The genes are TRBV7-3 and TRBJ1-4; 10 bases align to TRBD1. The CDR3 is made up of 19 amino acids. Germline CDR1 SGHTA, CDR2 FQGTGA. Germline trimming cut 3 bases from V and 2 bases from J; bases unmatched to any gene: 12.

The chain has TRBV15 and TRBJ1-4; D might be TRBD1 (5 bases). The CDR3 totals 17 residues. Germline CDR1 and CDR2: LNHNV and YYDKDF (reference sequence). V lost 4 bases to trimming and J lost 4 bases, with 19 bases between them. CDR3 region: CATSNNLWRDGNEKLFF. The CDR3 region has the DNA TGTGCCACCAGCAACAACCTCTGGCGGGACGGTAATGAAAAACTGTTTTTT.